This T cell receptor (beta chain) appears in the sequencing data of a study of T cell responses to AZD1222 COVID-19 vaccine. The wider study: Second-dose timings of about 4 or about 12 weeks were pooled.

The method was immunoSEQ multiplex PCR; TCRdb's version includes in-frame clones alone and lacks a portion of them. The sample holds about 150,000 clones; 88% are singletons and the top ten take 3% to 3.5%. This CDR3 comprises 13 residues. The J segment lost 5 bases and the V segment lost 9 bases, leaving 7 bases of the junction unmatched. Germline CDR1 and CDR2: SNHLY and FYNNEI. The receptor's source is an adult in good health. The rearrangement uses TRBV2 and TRBJ2-3, with 8 bases identical to TRBD1. The material sequenced was peripheral blood, taken on day 0 of AZD1222 vaccination. This CDR3 reads CASTGGKVDTQYF. The CDR3 bases are TGTGCCAGTACAGGGGGGAAGGTAGATACGCAGTATTTT.